This T cell receptor beta chain was captured in a study of blood T cell repertoires in COVID-19 (dated by TCRdb to 2020 to 2021). The study in broad terms: The collaborator samples originated in the United States, Italy and Spain and spanned the acute and convalescent phases of COVID-19. The material from the prospective study consisted of cDNA or gDNA derived from T cells, B-cell-depleted T cells, or PBMCs. Subjects who had been exposed to COVID-19, were actively infected with it, or had recovered from it provided the deeply sampled blood TCRbeta repertoires that made up the dataset. The repertoires were released in a freely available public database intended as a resource for research on the immune response to SARS-CoV-2. Samples came from the ongoing ImmuneRACE study (first 160 participants) plus 1,254 subjects from 6 global collaborators. The sample metadata nearly always contained a de-identified subject ID, COVID-19 status, age in years and sex. Where available, HLA class I and class II types were taken from metadata supplied by the sample provider and were not determined by assay-based typing. Study-wide findings and limitations: How much clinical and demographic metadata was included differed by source and by participant, and the metadata was provided uncurated.

For this clone: This clone's antigen is unknown. No base quality values were provided; no much bigger clone lies one nucleotide off.

Taken from the germline V gene, the CDR1 and CDR2 loops are SQVTM and ANQGSEA. From its cysteine to its phenylalanine, the CDR3 spans 15 amino acids. The read is trimmed to its CDR3 DNA, 45 bases read in frame from base 1. V loses 2 bases at its end and J loses 2 bases; junction bases beyond the gene matches: 8. The immunoSEQ Assay, a bias-controlled multiplex PCR, was used to amplify TCRbeta CDR3 regions from genomic DNA. As for the original processing: Nucleated cell counts per sample were estimated from amplification of reference gene primers within the assay. To quantify the absolute abundance of each unique TCRbeta CDR3 rearrangement, sequence reads were collapsed and filtered. Productive Simpson clonality was computed per sample as the square root of Simpson's diversity index over productive rearrangements. TCRdb limited this immuneACCESS table to in-frame rearrangements with V and J called. A share of clones is missing; checked studies link under half to unresolved V genes, and the rest is unexplained. V and J calls and clone size follow that table, whereas D and trimming were derived from the DNA. Counted in this sample were roughly 400,000 clones; around 92% of them appeared once. In total, the top ten clones hold less than 2% of the sample.

In the prospective study, participants were about 18 to 95 years old, resided in around 25 geographic areas of the United States, and were enrolled through a virtual design. To assign participants to cohorts, the prospective study relied on clinical history that participants themselves reported in a screening survey and a study questionnaire. ImmuneRACE Cohort 3 recovered participants were defined by two consecutive negative NP/OP PCR tests, healthcare professional clearance, or symptom resolution. Mobile phlebotomists in the prospective study collected whole blood, serum and a nasopharyngeal or oropharyngeal swab from every participant. Prospective study participants could optionally give additional blood draws and questionnaires over a roughly 2-month period. Before DNA extraction, prospective study blood samples were shipped either frozen or at room temperature.

This TCR derives from a woman in her 30s who had recovered from COVID-19. Sequenced sample: PBMCs or T cells enriched from blood (not recorded which). The chain uses TRBV29-1 and TRBJ1-2; a stretch of 7 junction bases matches TRBD1. The DNA sequence reads TGCAGCGTTGAAAACTTACAGGGGACGAACTATGGCTACACCTTC. It encodes CSVENLQGTNYGYTF.